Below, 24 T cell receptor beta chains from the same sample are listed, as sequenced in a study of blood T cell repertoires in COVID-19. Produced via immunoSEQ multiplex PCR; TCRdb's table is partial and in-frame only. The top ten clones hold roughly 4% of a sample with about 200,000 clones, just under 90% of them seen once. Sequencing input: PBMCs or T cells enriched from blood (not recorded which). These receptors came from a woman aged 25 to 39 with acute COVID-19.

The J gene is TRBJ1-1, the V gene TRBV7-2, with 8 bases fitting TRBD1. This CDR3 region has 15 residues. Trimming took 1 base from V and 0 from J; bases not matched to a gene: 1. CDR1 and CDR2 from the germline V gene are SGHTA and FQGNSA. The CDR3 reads CASSLGTGLNTEAFF. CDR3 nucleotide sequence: TGTGCCAGCAGCTTAGGGACAGGGTTGAACACTGAAGCTTTCTTT.

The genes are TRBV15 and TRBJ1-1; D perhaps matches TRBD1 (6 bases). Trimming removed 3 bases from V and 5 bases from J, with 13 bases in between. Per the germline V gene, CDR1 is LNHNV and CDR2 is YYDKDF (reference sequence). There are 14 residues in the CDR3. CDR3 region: CATSSSQGLTEAFF. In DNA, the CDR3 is TGTGCCACCAGCAGTTCCCAGGGGTTGACTGAAGCTTTCTTT. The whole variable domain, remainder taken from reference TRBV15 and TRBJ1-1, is DAMVIQNPRYQVTQFGKPVTLSCSQTLNHNVMYWYQQKSSQAPKLLFHYYDKDFNNEADTPDNFQSRRPNTSFCFLDIRSPGLGDTAMYLCATSSSQGLTEAFFGQGTRLTVV.

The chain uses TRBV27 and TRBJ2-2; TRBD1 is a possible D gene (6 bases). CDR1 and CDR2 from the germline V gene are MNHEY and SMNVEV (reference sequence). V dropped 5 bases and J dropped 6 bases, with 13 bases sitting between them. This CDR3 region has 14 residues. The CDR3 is CASSPSQGSGELFF. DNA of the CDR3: TGTGCCAGCAGTCCCTCACAGGGTTCCGGGGAGCTGTTTTTT.

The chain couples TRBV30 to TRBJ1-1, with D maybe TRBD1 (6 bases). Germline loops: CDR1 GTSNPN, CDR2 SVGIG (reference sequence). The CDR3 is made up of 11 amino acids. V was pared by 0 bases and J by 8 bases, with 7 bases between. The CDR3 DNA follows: TGTGCCTGGAGTGTAGACAGGGAAGCTTTCTTT. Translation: CAWSVDREAFF.

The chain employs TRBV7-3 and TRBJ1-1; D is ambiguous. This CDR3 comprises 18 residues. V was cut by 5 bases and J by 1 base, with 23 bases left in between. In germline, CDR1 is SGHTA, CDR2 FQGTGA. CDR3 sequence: CASSPASRGGARNTEAFF. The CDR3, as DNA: TGTGCCAGCAGCCCGGCTAGTCGAGGCGGAGCGAGGAACACTGAAGCTTTCTTT.

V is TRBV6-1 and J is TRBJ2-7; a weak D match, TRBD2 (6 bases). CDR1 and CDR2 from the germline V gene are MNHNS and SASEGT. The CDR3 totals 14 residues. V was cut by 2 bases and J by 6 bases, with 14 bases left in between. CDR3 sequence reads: CASSESGVRGEQYF. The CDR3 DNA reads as TGTGCCAGCAGTGAATCGGGGGTACGCGGCGAGCAGTACTTC.

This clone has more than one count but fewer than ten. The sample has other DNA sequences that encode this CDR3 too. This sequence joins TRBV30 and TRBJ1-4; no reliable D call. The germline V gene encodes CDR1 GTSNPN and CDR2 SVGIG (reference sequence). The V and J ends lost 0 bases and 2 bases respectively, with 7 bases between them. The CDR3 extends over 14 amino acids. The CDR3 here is CAWSVGGTNEKLFF. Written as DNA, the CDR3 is TGTGCCTGGAGTGTAGGCGGTACTAATGAAAAACTGTTTTTT.

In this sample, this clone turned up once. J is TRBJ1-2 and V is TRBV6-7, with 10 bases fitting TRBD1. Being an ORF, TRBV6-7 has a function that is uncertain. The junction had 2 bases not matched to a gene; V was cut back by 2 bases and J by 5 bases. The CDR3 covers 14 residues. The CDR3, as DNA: TGTGCCAGCAGTTACAGGGGACAGGGGTATGGCTACACCTTC. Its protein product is CASSYRGQGYGYTF.

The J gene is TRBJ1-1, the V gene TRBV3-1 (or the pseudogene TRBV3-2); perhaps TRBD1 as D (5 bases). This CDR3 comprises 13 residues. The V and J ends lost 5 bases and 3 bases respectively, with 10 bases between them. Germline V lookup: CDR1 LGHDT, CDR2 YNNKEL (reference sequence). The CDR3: CASSSLQDTEAFF. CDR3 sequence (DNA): TGTGCCAGCAGCTCTCTACAGGACACTGAAGCTTTCTTT.

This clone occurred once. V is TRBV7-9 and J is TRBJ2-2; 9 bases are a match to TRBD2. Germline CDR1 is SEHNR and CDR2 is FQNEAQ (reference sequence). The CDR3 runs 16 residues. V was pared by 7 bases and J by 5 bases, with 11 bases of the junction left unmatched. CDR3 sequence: CASKSSLAGRTGELFF. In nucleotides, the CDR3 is TGTGCCAGCAAAAGCTCCCTAGCGGGGCGAACCGGGGAGCTGTTTTTT.

This chain's CDR3 is CASSLGQRVGSYEQYF. CDR3 DNA sequence: TGTGCCAGCAGCTTAGGTCAGAGGGTTGGATCCTACGAGCAGTACTTC. V and J are TRBV11-2 and TRBJ2-7, with D maybe TRBD2 (5 bases). V was pared by 1 base and J by 1 base, with 14 bases between. CDR3 length equals 16 residues. Germline V gene sequence: CDR1 SGHAT, CDR2 FQNNGV.

The CDR3 DNA reads TGTGCCAGCAGCTTAGAGGGGGCCCCCAACACTGAAGCTTTCTTT. It yields the protein CASSLEGAPNTEAFF. This chain connects TRBV7-8 to TRBJ1-1; 7 positions match TRBD1. Germline CDR1 reads SGHVS; CDR2 reads FQNEAQ. The CDR3 loop spans 15 amino acids. V was clipped by 1 base and J by 2 bases; unmatched bases: 4.

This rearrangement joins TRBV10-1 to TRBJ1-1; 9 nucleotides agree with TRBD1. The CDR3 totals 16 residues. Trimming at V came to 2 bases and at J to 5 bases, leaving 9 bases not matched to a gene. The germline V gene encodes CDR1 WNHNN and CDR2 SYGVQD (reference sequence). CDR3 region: CASSETDRGRETEAFF. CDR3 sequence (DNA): TGCGCCAGCAGTGAGACGGACAGGGGTCGAGAAACTGAAGCTTTCTTT.

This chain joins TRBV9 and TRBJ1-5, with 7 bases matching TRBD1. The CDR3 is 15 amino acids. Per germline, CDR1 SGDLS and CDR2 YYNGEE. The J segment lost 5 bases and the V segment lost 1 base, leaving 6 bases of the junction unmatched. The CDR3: CASSVLPGGDQPQHF. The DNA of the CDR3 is TGTGCCAGCAGCGTACTTCCAGGGGGAGATCAGCCCCAGCATTTT.

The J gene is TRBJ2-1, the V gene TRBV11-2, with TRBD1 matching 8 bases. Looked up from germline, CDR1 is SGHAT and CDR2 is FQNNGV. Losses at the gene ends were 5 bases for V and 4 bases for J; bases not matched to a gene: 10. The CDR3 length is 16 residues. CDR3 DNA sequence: TGTGCCAGCAGCCTAACAGGGGGTGTCGTATACAATGAGCAGTTCTTC. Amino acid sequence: CASSLTGGVVYNEQFF.

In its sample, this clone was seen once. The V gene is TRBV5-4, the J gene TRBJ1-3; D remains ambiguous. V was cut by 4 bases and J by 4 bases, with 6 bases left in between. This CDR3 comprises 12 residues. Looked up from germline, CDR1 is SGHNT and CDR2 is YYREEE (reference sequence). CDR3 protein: CASSPGGNTIYF. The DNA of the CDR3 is TGTGCCAGCAGCCCAGGCGGAAACACCATATATTTT.

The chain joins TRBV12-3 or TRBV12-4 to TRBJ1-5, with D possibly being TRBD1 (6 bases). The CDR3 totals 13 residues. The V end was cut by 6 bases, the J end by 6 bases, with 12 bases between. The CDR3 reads CASREGGGQPQHF. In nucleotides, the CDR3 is TGTGCCAGCAGAGAGGGGGGGGGTCAGCCCCAGCATTTT.

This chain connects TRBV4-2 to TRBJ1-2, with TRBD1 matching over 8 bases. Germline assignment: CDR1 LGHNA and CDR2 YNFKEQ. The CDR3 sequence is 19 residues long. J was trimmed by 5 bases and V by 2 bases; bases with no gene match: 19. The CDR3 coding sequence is TGTGCCAGCAGCCAACGTTCCTCAGGGGGCGCAGAAGGGGGATATGGCTACACCTTC. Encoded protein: CASSQRSSGGAEGGYGYTF.

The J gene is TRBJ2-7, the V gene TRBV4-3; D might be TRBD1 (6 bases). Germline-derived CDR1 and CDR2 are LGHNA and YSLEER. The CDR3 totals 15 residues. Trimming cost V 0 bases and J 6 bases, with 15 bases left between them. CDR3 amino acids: CASSQEGHLRGEQYF. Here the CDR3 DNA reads TGCGCCAGCAGCCAAGAGGGACACCTCCGAGGCGAGCAGTACTTC.

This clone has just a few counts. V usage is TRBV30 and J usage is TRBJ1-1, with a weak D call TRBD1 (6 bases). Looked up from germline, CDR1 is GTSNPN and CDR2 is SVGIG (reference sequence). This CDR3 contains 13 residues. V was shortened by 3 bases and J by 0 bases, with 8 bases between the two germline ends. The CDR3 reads CAWRTGMNTEAFF. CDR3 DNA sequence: TGTGCCTGGAGAACAGGGATGAACACTGAAGCTTTCTTT.

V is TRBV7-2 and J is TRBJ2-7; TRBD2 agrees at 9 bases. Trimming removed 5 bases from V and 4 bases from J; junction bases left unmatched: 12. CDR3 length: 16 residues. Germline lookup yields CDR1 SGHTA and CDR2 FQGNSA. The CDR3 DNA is TGTGCCAGCAGCCCCGGTCGCGGGGGGGTCGGATACGAGCAGTACTTC. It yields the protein CASSPGRGGVGYEQYF.

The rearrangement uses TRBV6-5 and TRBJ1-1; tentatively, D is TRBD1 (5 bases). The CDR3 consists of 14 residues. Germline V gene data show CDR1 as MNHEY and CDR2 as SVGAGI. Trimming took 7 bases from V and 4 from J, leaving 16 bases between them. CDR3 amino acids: CASTRPGVGTEAFF. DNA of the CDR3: TGTGCCAGCACGAGACCGGGGGTTGGCACTGAAGCTTTCTTT.

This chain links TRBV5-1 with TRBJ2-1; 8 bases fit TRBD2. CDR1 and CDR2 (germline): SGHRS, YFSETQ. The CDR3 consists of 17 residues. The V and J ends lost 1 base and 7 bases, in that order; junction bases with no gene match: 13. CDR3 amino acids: CASSLSAGGARGNEQFF. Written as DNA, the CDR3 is TGCGCCAGCAGCTTGTCGGCCGGGGGGGCCCGAGGGAATGAGCAGTTCTTC.

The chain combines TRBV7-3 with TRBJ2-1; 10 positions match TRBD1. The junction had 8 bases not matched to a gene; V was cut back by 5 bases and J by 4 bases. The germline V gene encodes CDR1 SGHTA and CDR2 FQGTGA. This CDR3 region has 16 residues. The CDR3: CASSRDRGSLYNEQFF. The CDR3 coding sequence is TGTGCCAGCAGCCGGGACAGGGGATCCTTATACAATGAGCAGTTCTTC.